This record concerns one T cell receptor (beta chain) sequence. The antigen remains undetermined. This record comes from a study of siplizumab effects on memory and regulatory T cells. The germline gives CDR1 SGHDT, CDR2 YYEEEE. The V and J ends lost 0 bases and 1 base respectively, with 10 bases between them. CDR3 length equals 15 residues. Study-level results: Naive T cells apparently outstripped memory cells in diversity and seemed major alloresponse contributors.

Assay: immunoSEQ multiplex PCR; the TCRdb copy retains only in-frame clones and omits some. In the table there are about 120,000 clones, 90% to 95% of which are singletons. The sample was non-Treg CD4+ T cells sorted from blood. The chain employs TRBV5-6 and TRBJ1-1, with D perhaps TRBD1 (6 bases). The clonotype comes from a human donor in good health. The CDR3, as DNA: TGTGCCAGCAGCTTGGGGACAGTTTCGAACACTGAAGCTTTCTTT. This translates into CASSLGTVSNTEAFF.